Sequencing of this T cell receptor (beta chain) was carried out in a study of radiation and T cells in renal cell carcinoma. Using immunoSEQ multiplex PCR, the repertoire was profiled, and TCRdb retains in-frame clones only, with some absent. The data contain about 170,000 clones, about 87% of them seen just once; the ten biggest clones take up approximately 10%. As for time point: blood 4 weeks post-SBRT, at nephrectomy. Noted treatment: 15 Gy SBRT to primary tumor, nephrectomy 4 weeks later. The germline CDR1 and CDR2 sequences are SGHRS and YFSETQ. V lost 1 base to trimming and J lost 1 base, with 8 bases between them. The CDR3 spans 15 residues.

The receptor was isolated from a woman aged 50 to 60 with renal cell carcinoma. The chain is built from TRBV5-1 and TRBJ1-4; D not resolved. The specimen comprised blood, sampled from a patient whose treatment included radiotherapy and nephrectomy. CDR3 protein: CASSLNGVTNEKLFF. Here the CDR3 DNA reads TGCGCCAGCAGCTTGAACGGGGTAACTAATGAAAAACTGTTTTTT.